The 5 T cell receptor beta chains below come from one sample, sequenced in a study of blood T cell repertoires in COVID-19. Measured with immunoSEQ multiplex PCR; TCRdb has only the in-frame clones, and not every one. The top ten hold 3% to 3.5% of the sample, which has roughly 150,000 clones, 75% to 90% seen once. Sequenced material: PBMCs or T cells enriched from blood (not recorded which). The receptors shown here come from a woman aged 60 to 75 who had recovered from COVID-19.

The gene calls are TRBV2 and TRBJ1-1; D is uncertain. This CDR3 is 11 amino acids long. V was shortened by 7 bases and J by 1 base, with 4 bases between the two germline ends. Germline V gene lookup returns CDR1 SNHLY and CDR2 FYNNEI. The CDR3 loop is CASNQNTEAFF. Written as DNA, the CDR3 is TGTGCCAGCAATCAGAACACTGAAGCTTTCTTT.

The J gene is TRBJ2-5, the V gene TRBV19, with TRBD2 as a possible D gene (6 bases). Trimming took 3 bases from V and 3 from J, leaving 11 bases between them. From germline, CDR1 is LNHDA and CDR2 SQIVND (reference sequence). The CDR3 has 14 residues. The CDR3 sequence: CASSIGGAEETQYF. DNA for the CDR3: TGTGCCAGTAGTATCGGCGGGGCAGAAGAGACCCAGTACTTC. Full variable domain (missing parts from reference TRBV19 and TRBJ2-5): DGGITQSPKYLFRKEGQNVTLSCEQNLNHDAMYWYRQDPGQGLRLIYYSQIVNDFQKGDIAEGYSVSREKKESFPLTVTSAQKNPTAFYLCASSIGGAEETQYFGPGTRLLVL.

The chain couples TRBV5-4 to TRBJ1-5, with 9 bases identical to TRBD1. The V gene end was trimmed by 4 bases and the J gene end by 6 bases; junction bases not matched to a gene: 8. CDR1 and CDR2 from the germline V gene are SGHNT and YYREEE (reference sequence). This CDR3 contains 15 residues. In DNA, the CDR3 is TGTGCCAGCAGCCCGGGACAGGGATTGGGTCAGCCCCAGCATTTT. Translation gives CASSPGQGLGQPQHF.

The chain has TRBV7-9 and TRBJ2-3; TRBD1 matches 7 bases. The CDR3 runs to 15 residues. Trimming took 5 bases from V and 6 from J; bases not matched to a gene: 11. Germline lookup yields CDR1 SEHNR and CDR2 FQNEAQ (reference sequence). CDR3: CASSSRQGVWDTQYF. The CDR3 coding sequence is TGTGCCAGCAGCAGCCGACAGGGAGTCTGGGATACGCAGTATTTT.

This chain links TRBV27 with TRBJ1-4; the match to TRBD1 covers 7 bases. J lost 4 bases, V lost 1 base, and 3 bases had no gene match. The CDR3 is made up of 15 amino acids. CDR1 MNHEY and CDR2 SMNVEV come from the germline V gene (reference sequence). For the CDR3, the DNA is TGTGCCAGCAGTTTATACGGGACAGTTAATGAAAAACTGTTTTTT. It translates to CASSLYGTVNEKLFF.